This T cell receptor beta chain was sequenced for a study of T cell changes during pregnancy in multiple sclerosis. The table came from immunoSEQ multiplex PCR; TCRdb's copy has only in-frame clones and leaves some out. The table has 65,000 to 80,000 clones, 90% seen once; the top ten hold 1.5%. The sequencing used peripheral blood, collected in the third trimester of pregnancy. This sequence was found in a female donor with multiple sclerosis, enrolled in a pregnancy study.

CDR3 sequence reads: CASREEQPWTGELFF. DNA of the CDR3: TGTGCCAGTCGGGAGGAACAGCCGTGGACCGGGGAGCTGTTTTTT. The J gene is TRBJ2-2, the V gene TRBV6-5, with TRBD2 matching 7 bases. Germline V gives CDR1 MNHEY, CDR2 SVGAGI. This CDR3 spans 15 amino acids. Trimming removed 9 bases from V and 5 bases from J; junction bases left unmatched: 12.